This TCR beta chain was sequenced during a study of human T cells and chemical hapten exposure. Background on the study: Variability of per-sample TCR yields stemmed mainly from small differences in pooled library volume.

As regards this clonotype: Its antigen is unknown.

From the RACE reads, TCRdb called clonotypes with MiXCR, one entry per CDR3 protein. Of around 110,000 distinct CDR3 sequences listed, less than 15% are singletons. General observations from the study: Expanded TCRs grouped into significantly more large CDR3 similarity clusters than controls produced. Each of the donors had alopecia, so their immune responses may not resemble those of healthy people.

CDR3 length: 14 residues. In germline, CDR1 is MDHEN, CDR2 SYDVKM. Trimming removed 4 bases at V and 5 bases at J, with 14 bases between. Time point meaning: pre-sensitization, week 0. The treatment is: therapeutic diphenylcyclopropenone sensitization with weekly scalp DPC. Unfractionated whole blood was the source of the extracted total RNA. The source material was whole blood, sampled in connection with sensitization to the hapten diphenylcyclopropenone (DPC). This chain connects TRBV28 to TRBJ2-5; D is undetermined. The sequence was obtained from a woman between 50 and 59 years old with alopecia areata. Some clones in this sample may be carry-over from other donors' samples. CDR3 in amino acids: CASSSPSAWETQYF. The CDR3 DNA is TGTGCCAGCAGTTCGCCCTCGGCCTGGGAGACCCAGTACTTC.